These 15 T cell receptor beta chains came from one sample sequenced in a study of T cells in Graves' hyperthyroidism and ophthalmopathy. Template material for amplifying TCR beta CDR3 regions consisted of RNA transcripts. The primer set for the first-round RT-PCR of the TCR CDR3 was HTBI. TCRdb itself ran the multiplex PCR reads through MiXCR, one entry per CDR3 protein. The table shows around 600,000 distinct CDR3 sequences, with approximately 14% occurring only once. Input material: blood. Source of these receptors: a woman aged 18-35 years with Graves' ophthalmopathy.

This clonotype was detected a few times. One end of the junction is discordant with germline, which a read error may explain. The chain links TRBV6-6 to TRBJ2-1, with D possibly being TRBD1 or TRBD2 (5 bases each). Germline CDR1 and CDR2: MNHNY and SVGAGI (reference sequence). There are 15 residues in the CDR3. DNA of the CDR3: TGTGCCAGCAGTTACTGGGGGAGCTCCTACGATGAGCAGTTCTTC. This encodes CASSYWGSSYDEQFF.

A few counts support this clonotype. CDR3 protein: CASTQSGELFF. CDR3 sequence (DNA): TGTGCCAGCACCCAATCCGGGGAGCTGTTTTTT. This chain joins TRBV12-3 or TRBV12-4 and TRBJ2-2; D not resolved. V lost 7 bases to trimming and J lost 6 bases, with 6 bases between them. This CDR3 has 11 amino acids.

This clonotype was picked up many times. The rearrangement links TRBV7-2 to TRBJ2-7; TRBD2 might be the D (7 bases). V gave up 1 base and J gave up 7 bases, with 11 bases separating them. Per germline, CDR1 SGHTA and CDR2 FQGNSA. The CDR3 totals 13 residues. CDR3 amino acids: CASSLVEGGEQYF. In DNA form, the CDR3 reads TGTGCCAGCAGCTTAGTGGAGGGGGGGGAGCAGTACTTC.

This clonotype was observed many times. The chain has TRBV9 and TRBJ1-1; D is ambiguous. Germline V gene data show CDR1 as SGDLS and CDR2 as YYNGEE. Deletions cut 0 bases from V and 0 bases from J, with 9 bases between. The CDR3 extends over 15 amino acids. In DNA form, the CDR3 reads TGTGCCAGCAGCGTAGGCAGCCTACTGAACACTGAAGCTTTCTTT. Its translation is CASSVGSLLNTEAFF.

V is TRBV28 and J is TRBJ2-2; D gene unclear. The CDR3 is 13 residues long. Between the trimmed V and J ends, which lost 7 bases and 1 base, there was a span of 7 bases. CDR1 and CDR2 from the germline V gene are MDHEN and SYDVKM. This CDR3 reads CASNGRNTGELFF. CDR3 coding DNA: TGTGCCAGCAATGGACGGAACACCGGGGAGCTGTTTTTT.

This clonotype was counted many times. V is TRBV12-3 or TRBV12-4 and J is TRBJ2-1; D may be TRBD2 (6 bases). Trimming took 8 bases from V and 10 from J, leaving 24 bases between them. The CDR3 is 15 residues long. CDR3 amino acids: CASSRPGLDTMEQFF. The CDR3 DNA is TGTGCCAGCTCTCGGCCGGGACTTGATACCATGGAGCAGTTCTTC.

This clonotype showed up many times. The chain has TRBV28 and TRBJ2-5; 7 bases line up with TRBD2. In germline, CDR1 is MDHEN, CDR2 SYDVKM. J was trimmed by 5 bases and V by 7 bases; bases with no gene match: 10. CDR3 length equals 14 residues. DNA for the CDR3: TGTGCCAGCAACGGTTTCCGCGGGAGTGAGACCCAGTACTTC. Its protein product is CASNGFRGSETQYF.

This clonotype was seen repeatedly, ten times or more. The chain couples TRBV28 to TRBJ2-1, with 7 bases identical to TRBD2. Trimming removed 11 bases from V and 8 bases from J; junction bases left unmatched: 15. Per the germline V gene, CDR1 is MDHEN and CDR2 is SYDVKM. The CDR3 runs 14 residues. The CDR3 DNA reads TGTGCCGTCAAGAGGGACGGGGGGATATATGAGCAGTTCTTC. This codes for CAVKRDGGIYEQFF.

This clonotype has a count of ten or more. This CDR3 is CASSADRATYNEQFF. Here the CDR3 DNA reads TGTGCCAGCAGTGCAGACAGAGCCACCTACAATGAGCAGTTCTTC. The chain joins TRBV2 to TRBJ2-1; perhaps TRBD1 as D (5 bases). The germline V gene encodes CDR1 SNHLY and CDR2 FYNNEI. This CDR3 has 15 amino acids. The V and J ends lost 4 bases and 2 bases respectively, with 12 bases between them. The full variable domain, rest sourced from reference TRBV2 and TRBJ2-1, is EPEVTQTPSHQVTQMGQEVILRCVPISNHLYFYWYRQILGQKVEFLVSFYNNEISEKSEIFDDQFSVERPDGSNFTLKIRSTKLEDSAMYFCASSADRATYNEQFFGPGTRLTVL.

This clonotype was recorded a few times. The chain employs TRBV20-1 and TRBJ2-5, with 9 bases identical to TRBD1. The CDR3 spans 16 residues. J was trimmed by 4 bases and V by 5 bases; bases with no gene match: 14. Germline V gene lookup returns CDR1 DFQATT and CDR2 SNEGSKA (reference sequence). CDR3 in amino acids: CSAPTPTTGGAETQYF. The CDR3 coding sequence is TGCAGTGCTCCGACCCCCACGACAGGGGGGGCAGAGACCCAGTACTTC.

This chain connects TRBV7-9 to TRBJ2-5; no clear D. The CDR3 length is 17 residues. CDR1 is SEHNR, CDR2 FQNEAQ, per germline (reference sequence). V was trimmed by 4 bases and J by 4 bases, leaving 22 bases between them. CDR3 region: CASSYPVNAPGRETQYF. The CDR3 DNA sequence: TGTGCCAGCAGCTATCCTGTCAACGCTCCGGGCCGAGAGACCCAGTACTTC.

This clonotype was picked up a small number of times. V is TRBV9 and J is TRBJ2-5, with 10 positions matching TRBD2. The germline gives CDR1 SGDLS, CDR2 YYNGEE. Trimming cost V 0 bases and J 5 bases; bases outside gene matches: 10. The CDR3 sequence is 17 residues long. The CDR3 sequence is CASSVGASGRAPETQYF. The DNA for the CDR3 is TGTGCCAGCAGCGTAGGCGCGAGCGGGAGGGCCCCGGAGACCCAGTACTTC.

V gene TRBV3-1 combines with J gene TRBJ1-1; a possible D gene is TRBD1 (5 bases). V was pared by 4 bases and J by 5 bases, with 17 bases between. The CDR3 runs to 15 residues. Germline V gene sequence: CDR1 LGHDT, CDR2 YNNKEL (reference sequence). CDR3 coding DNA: TGTGCCAGCAGCCTGATAACAGGATCGGGTACTGAAGCTTTCTTT. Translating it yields CASSLITGSGTEAFF.

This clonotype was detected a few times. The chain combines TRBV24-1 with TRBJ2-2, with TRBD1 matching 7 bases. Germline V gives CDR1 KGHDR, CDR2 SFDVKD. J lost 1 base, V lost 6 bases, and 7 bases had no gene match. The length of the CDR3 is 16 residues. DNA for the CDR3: TGTGCCACCAGTAGACAGGGCTTCGGGAACACCGGGGAGCTGTTTTTT. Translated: CATSRQGFGNTGELFF.

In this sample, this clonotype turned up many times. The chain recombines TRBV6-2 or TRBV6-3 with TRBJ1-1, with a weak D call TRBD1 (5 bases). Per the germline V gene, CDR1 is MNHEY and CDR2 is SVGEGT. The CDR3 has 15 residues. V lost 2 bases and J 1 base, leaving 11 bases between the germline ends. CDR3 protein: CASSYEDIENTEAFF. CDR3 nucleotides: TGTGCCAGCAGTTACGAGGACATAGAGAACACTGAAGCTTTCTTT.